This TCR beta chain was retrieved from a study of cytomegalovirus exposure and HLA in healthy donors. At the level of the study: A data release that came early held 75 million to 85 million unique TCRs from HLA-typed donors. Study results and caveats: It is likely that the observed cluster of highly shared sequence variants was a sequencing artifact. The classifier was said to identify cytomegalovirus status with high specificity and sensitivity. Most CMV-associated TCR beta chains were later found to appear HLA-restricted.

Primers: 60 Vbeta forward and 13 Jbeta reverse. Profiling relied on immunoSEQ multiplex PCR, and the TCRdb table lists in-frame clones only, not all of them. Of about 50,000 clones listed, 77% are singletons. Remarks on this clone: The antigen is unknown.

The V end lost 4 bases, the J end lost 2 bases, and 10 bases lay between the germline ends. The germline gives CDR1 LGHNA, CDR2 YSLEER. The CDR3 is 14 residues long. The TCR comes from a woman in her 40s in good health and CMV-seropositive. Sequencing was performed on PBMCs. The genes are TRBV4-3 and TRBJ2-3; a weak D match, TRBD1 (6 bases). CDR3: CASSRGLITDTQYF. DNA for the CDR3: TGCGCCAGCAGCCGGGGGCTTATCACAGATACGCAGTATTTT.